This is a list of T cell receptor beta chains from one sample in a study of T cell clones after liver transplantation. The repertoire was sequenced with immunoSEQ multiplex PCR; TCRdb's copy has only in-frame clones and lacks some. Here the sample spans more than 70,000 clones, around four fifths being singletons. This material consisted of CD4+ T cells from blood, taken at the 22-month timepoint. The receptors here all came from a human patient who received a liver transplant. A subset of T cells may come from the graft donor. Each CDR3 is given with its conserved first and last residue. D genes are given only for firm matches. Size values are once, few and many counts, or a class for expanded clones, and some rows have none.

TRBJ1-3 TRBV15 TRBD1 - TGTGCCACCAGAAGTGAGGGGGCAGGGAACACCATATATTTT CATRSEGAGNTIYF
TRBJ2-5 TRBV6-6 - - TGTGCCAGCAGTTACTCCCGGGGGCCCCCCCGGGAGACCCAGTACTTC CASSYSRGPPRETQYF
TRBJ1-5 TRBV15 - - TGTGCCACCAGCAGAGATTACGAGATGAATCAGCCCCAGCATTTT CATSRDYEMNQPQHF
TRBJ2-5 TRBV30 TRBD2 - TGTGCCTGGAGCCCCGGACTAGCGGAAGAGACCCAGTACTTC CAWSPGLAEETQYF
TRBJ2-1 TRBV30 - - TGTGCCTGGAGTGTACGGGGAGGAGGTGAGCAGTTCTTC CAWSVRGGGEQFF
TRBJ1-6 TRBV18 - - TGTGCCAGCTCACCAATGGGGAGCTCCTATAATTCACCCCTCCACTTT CASSPMGSSYNSPLHF
TRBJ2-3 TRBV5-1 - - TGCGCCAGCAGCTTGGAGGGCCGCACAGATACGCAGTATTTT CASSLEGRTDTQYF
TRBJ1-1 TRBV2 - - TGTGCCAGCAGTGAGGCAGGGTTGAACACTGAAGCTTTCTTT CASSEAGLNTEAFF
TRBJ2-3 TRBV11-1 - - TGTGCCAGCAGCTTAAACGACGGACCGTCGGCAGATACGCAGTATTTT CASSLNDGPSADTQYF
TRBJ2-1 TRBV13 TRBD2 - TGTGCCAGCAGCTTAGTGCTAGCGGGAGGGCCTTATCACAATGAGCAGTTCTTC CASSLVLAGGPYHNEQFF
TRBJ2-1 TRBV5-4 - - TGTGCCAGCAGCTTGGAGATAGCGCGTAATGAGCAGTTCTTC CASSLEIARNEQFF
TRBJ1-2 TRBV5-4 TRBD1 - TGTGCCAGCAGCTTGGCGCATCTTGCGGGGACAGGGACCGGCTACACCTTC CASSLAHLAGTGTGYTF
TRBJ2-7 TRBV6-4 TRBD1 - TGTGCCAGCAGTATCGGGACAGCTTTCTACGAGCAGTACTTC CASSIGTAFYEQYF
TRBJ2-7 TRBV2 TRBD1 - TGTGCCAGCACCCTGGACAGGGGAGGGGACGAGCAGTACTTC CASTLDRGGDEQYF
TRBJ2-7 TRBV4-3 - few TGCGCCAGCAGCCAAGAGCAGGGGTTCGAGCAGTACTTC CASSQEQGFEQYF
TRBJ2-7 TRBV30 - - TGTGCCTGGAATAATAGGGTCGGGCAGTACTTC CAWNNRVGQYF
TRBJ1-5 TRBV2 TRBD1 few TGTGCCAGCGGACAGGTCAATCAGCCCCAGCATTTT CASGQVNQPQHF
TRBJ2-6 TRBV18 TRBD2 once TGTGCCAGCTCACCTTCGGGACTAGACATCTCTGGGGCCAACGTCCTGACTTTC CASSPSGLDISGANVLTF